The clone carrying this T cell receptor (beta chain) has more than one count but fewer than ten. Its specificity is not known. This specimen comes from a study of T cells after yellow fever vaccination. About the research overall: Fractions of low cell number were prepared using SMART-Seq v4 Ultra Low Input.

Overall study findings and caveats: Reappearance after the booster was seen for most primary-vaccination clones, at 95% to 98% CD4 and about 90% CD8. Bulk-population clonotypes that are abundant could appear as contaminants in FACS-sorted repertoires.

V was shortened by 6 bases and J by 6 bases, with 13 bases between the two germline ends. Looked up from germline, CDR1 is KGHDR and CDR2 is SFDVKD. The CDR3 totals 14 residues. The 5'RACE template-switching step produced TCR cDNA and added a universal primer site and UMIs. TCRdb independently ran MiXCR on the 5' RACE reads; one entry per CDR3 protein. The sample comprises 250,000 to 400,000 distinct CDR3 sequences, approximately 4% of which are singletons, and roughly a fifth rests with the top ten. The sequencing here drew on PBMCs, taken 15 days after the yellow fever booster vaccination. The chain carries TRBV24-1 and TRBJ2-2; possibly TRBD1 for D (6 bases). The source of this sequence is a man aged 18 to 29 who received the YFV17D yellow fever vaccine. CDR3 in amino acids: CATSSDRSPGELFF. The CDR3 coding sequence is TGTGCCACCAGTAGTGACAGGTCCCCCGGGGAGCTGTTTTTT.